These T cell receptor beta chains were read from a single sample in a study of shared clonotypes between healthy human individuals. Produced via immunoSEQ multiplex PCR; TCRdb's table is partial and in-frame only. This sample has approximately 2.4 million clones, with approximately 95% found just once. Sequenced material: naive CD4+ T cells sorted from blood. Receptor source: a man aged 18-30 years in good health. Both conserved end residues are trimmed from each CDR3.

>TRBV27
ASSFTAPLEQY
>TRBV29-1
SVEWGGPTDTQY
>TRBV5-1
ASSGTGGADTQY
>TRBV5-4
ASSPPGRDYEQY
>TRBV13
ASSPIGGASSYNEQF
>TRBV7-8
ASSLDYQGLGGGYT
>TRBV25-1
ASSARASGGAREQF
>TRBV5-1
ASSLEAGSSYNEQF
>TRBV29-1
SVEEDGSYEQY
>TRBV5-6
ASSLPRRSINYGYT
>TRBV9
ASSVAANTEAF
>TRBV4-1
ASSQEDRERETQY
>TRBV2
ASSPDAGPDTQY
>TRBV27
ASSSTGLVTDTQY
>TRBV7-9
ASSLVPLEAF
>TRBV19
ASTTSAGGTTDTQY
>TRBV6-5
ASSTSTPYYGYT
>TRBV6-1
ASRSGLGTNEKLF
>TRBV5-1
ASSLLIGEQETQY
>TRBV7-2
ASSSTTGVNTEAF
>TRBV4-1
ASSGTTSGRTDTQY
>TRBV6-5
ASTGTAGNTIY
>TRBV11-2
ASSLDLMPYEQY
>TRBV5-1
ASSLGQGVDEQY
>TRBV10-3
AISDGSERSLGYT
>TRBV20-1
SARVRGGYT
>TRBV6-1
ASSEAPGKGSEAF
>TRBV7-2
ASSLEGYWSNQPQH
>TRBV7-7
ASSPGTGYNEQF
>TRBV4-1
ASSRTGGPYGYT
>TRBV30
AWSTTGGPQY
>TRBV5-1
ASSIGDRAFGSPLH
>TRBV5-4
ASRPGGELYNEQF
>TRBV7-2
ASSSLNSPLH
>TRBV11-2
ASSQGQGPNTGELF
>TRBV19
ASTAGPSRSNQPQH
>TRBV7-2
ASSLGGGRAVEQY
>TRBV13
ASSLERVNNEQF
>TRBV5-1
ASNVAGADNEQF
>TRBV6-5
ASSHRVRSDSPLH
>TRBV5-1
ASSRDGSDEQY
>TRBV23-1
ASSQSGRYLYYGYT
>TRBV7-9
ASSSLTYQETQY
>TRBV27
ASRSEGVGNTIY
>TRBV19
ASSPERNFEAF
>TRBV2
ASNSGGGTGELF
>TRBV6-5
ASSYSRTGASYEQY
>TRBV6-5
ASSYSGLAGVDTQY
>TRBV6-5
ASSPRLAGAREQY
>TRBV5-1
ASSLRDFTDTQY
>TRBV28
ASSPHEPGVQETQY
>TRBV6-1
ASSYTTTEAF
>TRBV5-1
ASSFLIGQGYEQY